The 17 T cell receptor beta chains given below trace back to one sample, sequenced in a study of blood T cells in healthy people across ages. Then a second PCR, running roughly 7 to 11 cycles, was carried out with a sample-barcoded 5' primer and a J-beta primer mix. TCRdb independently ran MiXCR on the 5' RACE reads; one entry per CDR3 protein. The sample shows about a million distinct CDR3 sequences, roughly 51% of them seen only once. Sequencing input: blood. These receptors were collected from a woman aged 55-69 years in good health.

Here the CDR3 DNA reads TGTGCCACCAGCAGTAAGGGCTACACTGAAGCTTTCTTT. This gives the protein CATSSKGYTEAFF. The chain links TRBV15 to TRBJ1-1; D call uncertain. CDR3 length: 13 residues. Looked up from germline, CDR1 is LNHNV and CDR2 is YYDKDF (reference sequence). The V end lost 3 bases, the J end lost 3 bases, and 8 bases lay between the germline ends.

The chain joins TRBV11-3 to TRBJ2-3, with 9 bases aligning to TRBD2. The CDR3 has 14 amino acids. CDR1 is SGHNT and CDR2 is YENEEA in the germline V gene. V lost 5 bases and J lost 4; bases outside the gene matches: 4. CDR3 residues: CASSGGRAADTQYF. In DNA, the CDR3 is TGTGCCAGCAGCGGCGGGAGGGCCGCAGATACGCAGTATTTT.

This clonotype turned up a few times. The gene calls are TRBV7-2 and TRBJ2-7; 11 bases agree with TRBD1. Unmatched junction bases numbered 6, after V lost 5 bases and J lost 6 bases. The CDR3 contains 14 residues. Germline V CDR1 and CDR2: SGHTA, FQGNSA. The CDR3 region is CASSAGQGASEQYF. The DNA for the CDR3 is TGTGCCAGCAGCGCCGGACAGGGGGCGAGCGAGCAGTACTTC.

The chain combines TRBV5-1 with TRBJ2-1, with D uncertain. The CDR3 is made up of 15 amino acids. V gave up 0 bases and J gave up 0 bases, with 7 bases separating them. CDR1 SGHRS and CDR2 YFSETQ come from the germline V gene. DNA for the CDR3: TGCGCCAGCAGCTTGGAACAAAGCTCCTACAATGAGCAGTTCTTC. Translating it yields CASSLEQSSYNEQFF. The full variable domain, its missing parts supplied by reference TRBV5-1 and TRBJ2-1, is KAGVTQTPRYLIKTRGQQVTLSCSPISGHRSVSWYQQTPGQGLQFLFEYFSETQRNKGNFPGRFSGRQFSNSRSEMNVSTLELGDSALYLCASSLEQSSYNEQFFGPGTRLTVL.

The V gene is TRBV6-2 or TRBV6-3, the J gene TRBJ2-3, with 7 bases that match TRBD2. Germline CDR1 and CDR2: MNHEY and SVGEGT. Unmatched junction bases numbered 4, after V lost 2 bases and J lost 5 bases. This CDR3 is 14 amino acids long. The CDR3 sequence is CASSYRWGGDTQYF. As DNA, the CDR3 is TGTGCCAGCAGTTACCGATGGGGGGGAGATACGCAGTATTTT.

In nucleotides, the CDR3 is TGTGCCATAGGGAGGGGAGAAGAGACCCAGTACTTC. It codes for CAIGRGEETQYF. The chain has TRBV6-5 and TRBJ2-5; 7 nucleotides line up with TRBD2. This CDR3 spans 12 amino acids. Germline V gene lookup returns CDR1 MNHEY and CDR2 SVGAGI. The trim removed 10 bases at V and 3 bases at J, leaving 5 bases unmatched.

The gene calls are TRBV20-1 and TRBJ2-3; 12 nucleotides align to TRBD2. With 6 bases clipped from V and 3 bases from J, the junction kept 10 bases outside the gene matches. Germline CDR1 and CDR2: DFQATT and SNEGSKA (reference sequence). The CDR3 is 16 residues long. For the CDR3, the DNA is TGCAGTGCCGGTTCGGCTAGCGGGAGGGTTACAGATACGCAGTATTTT. Translating gives CSAGSASGRVTDTQYF.

The chain couples TRBV12-3 or TRBV12-4 to TRBJ2-7, with D unresolved. The CDR3 extends over 14 amino acids. V was clipped by 6 bases and J by 0 bases, with 12 bases between them. DNA of the CDR3: TGTGCCAGCAGAGTACAGAGTTCCTCCTACGAGCAGTACTTC. Protein product: CASRVQSSSYEQYF.

The chain couples TRBV7-2 to TRBJ2-7, with 10 bases identical to TRBD1. Gene TRBJ2-4 matches the end of the DNA better, so the J call may be wrong. The CDR3 runs to 15 residues. The germline V gene has CDR1 SGHTA and CDR2 FQGNSA. CDR3 nucleotide sequence: TGTGCCAGCAGCCGCGGACAGGGGGGTTTAAACATTCAGTACTTC. Translation: CASSRGQGGLNIQYF.

This clonotype has only a few counts. V and J are TRBV3-1 and TRBJ2-7; 14 bases map to TRBD2. Per germline, CDR1 LGHDT and CDR2 YNNKEL (reference sequence). The CDR3 runs to 15 residues. V lost 3 bases to trimming and J lost 3 bases; unmatched junction nucleotides: 1. The CDR3 coding sequence is TGTGCCAGCAGCCAGGGACTAGCGGGAGACTACGAGCAGTACTTC. It is translated as CASSQGLAGDYEQYF.

J is TRBJ1-6 and V is TRBV20-1; unclear D gene. This CDR3 region has 13 residues. Trimming took 3 bases from V and 7 from J, leaving 10 bases between them. The V gene's germline CDR1 is DFQATT and CDR2 SNEGSKA (reference sequence). CDR3 DNA: TGCAGTGCTAGTAAAACCGAGAATTCACCCCTCCACTTT. Translating it yields CSASKTENSPLHF.

There are many counts of this clonotype. V usage is TRBV29-1 and J usage is TRBJ2-7, with 11 bases lining up with TRBD2. Germline lookup yields CDR1 SQVTM and CDR2 ANQGSEA. CDR3 length: 14 amino acids. V lost 4 bases and J lost 5; bases outside the gene matches: 7. The CDR3 here is CSVALAGGRNEQYF. CDR3 bases: TGCAGCGTTGCGTTAGCGGGAGGGCGGAACGAGCAGTACTTC.

Turning to this clonotype: A much larger clone sits a single nucleotide away, making a read error possible. The V and J genes are TRBV5-1 and TRBJ2-1; possible D gene TRBD1, 5 bases. CDR3 length: 12 amino acids. Germline V gives CDR1 SGHRS, CDR2 YFSETQ. Deletions cut 2 bases from V and 12 bases from J, with 12 bases between. The CDR3 coding sequence is TGCGCCAGCAGCTTATTAGGGGATGGGCAGTTCTTC. As protein: CASSLLGDGQFF. The full variable domain, completed using reference TRBV5-1 and TRBJ2-1, is KAGVTQTPRYLIKTRGQQVTLSCSPISGHRSVSWYQQTPGQGLQFLFEYFSETQRNKGNFPGRFSGRQFSNSRSEMNVSTLELGDSALYLCASSLLGDGQFFGPGTRLTVL.

This clonotype showed up just a few times. V and J are TRBV18 and TRBJ2-7; 10 nucleotides line up with TRBD1. J gave up 7 bases and V 8 bases, and 11 bases lay outside the gene matches. CDR1 is KGHSH, CDR2 LQKENI, per germline. The CDR3 loop spans 14 amino acids. DNA of the CDR3: TGTGCCAGCAGTCCCGGGACAGGGGTCGGGGAGCAGTACTTC. This gives the protein CASSPGTGVGEQYF.

The chain joins TRBV10-3 to TRBJ1-4, with D perhaps matching TRBD1 (5 bases). The CDR3 length is 13 residues. Germline V gene lookup returns CDR1 ENHRY and CDR2 SYGVKD. V dropped 8 bases and J dropped 6 bases, with 13 bases sitting between them. The CDR3 is CAISGGFDEKLFF. The CDR3 bases are TGTGCCATCTCTGGGGGTTTCGATGAAAAACTGTTTTTT.

This clonotype was seen a few times. This chain's CDR3 is CAIMSGRWDTQYF. The DNA of the CDR3 is TGTGCCATCATGAGCGGGAGGTGGGATACGCAGTATTTT. The chain couples TRBV10-3 to TRBJ2-3; 9 bases map to TRBD2. There are 13 residues in the CDR3. J gave up 6 bases and V 7 bases, and 5 bases lay outside the gene matches. Germline lookup yields CDR1 ENHRY and CDR2 SYGVKD.

The chain recombines TRBV7-9 with TRBJ2-7; possible D gene TRBD1, 6 bases. Deletions cut 3 bases from V and 1 base from J, with 13 bases between. Germline CDR1 and CDR2: SEHNR and FQNEAQ (reference sequence). This CDR3 region has 15 residues. The CDR3 region is CASSFGLGTSYEQYF. The CDR3 DNA reads TGTGCCAGCAGCTTTGGACTGGGGACATCCTACGAGCAGTACTTC.